A single sample gave rise to the 6 T cell receptor beta chains below, sequenced in a study of blood T cell repertoires in COVID-19. Assay: immunoSEQ multiplex PCR; the TCRdb copy retains only in-frame clones and omits some. The table includes 56,000 or so clones, 91% detected once. The specimen was peripheral blood. These receptor sequences come from a man aged 50 to 59 with active COVID-19.

The chain recombines TRBV7-2 with TRBJ2-5, with 11 bases matching TRBD2. This CDR3 has 15 residues. Germline V gene sequence: CDR1 SGHTA, CDR2 FQGNSA. J was trimmed by 5 bases and V by 6 bases; bases with no gene match: 8. CDR3 DNA sequence: TGTGCCAGCAGTCCGACTAGCGGGGCTGGGGAGACCCAGTACTTC. Protein product: CASSPTSGAGETQYF.

The rearrangement joins TRBV5-4 to TRBJ2-2; TRBD1 aligns across 8 bases. The germline V gene has CDR1 SGHNT and CDR2 YYREEE (reference sequence). The trim removed 4 bases at V and 8 bases at J, leaving 19 bases unmatched. This CDR3 is built from 18 residues. DNA of the CDR3: TGTGCCAGCAGCCACGACGTTAGGAAAAGATGGGACAGGGGGGAGCTGTTTTTT. Residues: CASSHDVRKRWDRGELFF.

The count of this clone is one. The J gene is TRBJ2-2, the V gene TRBV19; D is possibly TRBD1 (6 bases). The germline gives CDR1 LNHDA, CDR2 SQIVND (reference sequence). The CDR3 contains 13 residues. With 6 bases removed from V and 6 bases from J, the gap between germline ends came to 11 bases. Here the CDR3 DNA reads TGTGCCAGTAGCCCAGGACAGCCCGGGGAGCTGTTTTTT. Translating gives CASSPGQPGELFF. The whole variable domain, filled in from reference TRBV19 and TRBJ2-2, reads DGGITQSPKYLFRKEGQNVTLSCEQNLNHDAMYWYRQDPGQGLRLIYYSQIVNDFQKGDIAEGYSVSREKKESFPLTVTSAQKNPTAFYLCASSPGQPGELFFGEGSRLTVL.

This clone was seen more than once but under ten times. V and J are TRBV5-1 and TRBJ1-5; TRBD1 agrees at 10 bases. CDR1 SGHRS and CDR2 YFSETQ come from the germline V gene. This CDR3 region has 16 residues. Losses at the gene ends were 4 bases for V and 5 bases for J; bases not matched to a gene: 9. The CDR3 reads CASSLGGTGVDQPQHF. The CDR3, as DNA: TGCGCCAGCAGCCTGGGAGGGACAGGGGTCGATCAGCCCCAGCATTTT. The variable domain in full, with the rest retrieved from reference TRBV5-1 and TRBJ1-5, is KAGVTQTPRYLIKTRGQQVTLSCSPISGHRSVSWYQQTPGQGLQFLFEYFSETQRNKGNFPGRFSGRQFSNSRSEMNVSTLELGDSALYLCASSLGGTGVDQPQHFGDGTRLSIL.

The CDR3 sequence: CSASETSVYEQYF. DNA of the CDR3: TGCAGTGCTAGTGAGACTAGCGTCTACGAGCAGTACTTC. The V gene is TRBV20-1, the J gene TRBJ2-7, with TRBD2 matching 8 bases. V lost 3 bases to trimming and J lost 3 bases; unmatched junction nucleotides: 4. This CDR3 is built from 13 residues. Germline-derived CDR1 and CDR2 are DFQATT and SNEGSKA (reference sequence).

The chain couples TRBV5-4 to TRBJ1-6, with D possibly matching TRBD1 (5 bases). The CDR3 sequence is 16 residues long. Germline assignment: CDR1 SGHNT and CDR2 YYREEE (reference sequence). Trimming cost V 5 bases and J 9 bases, with 21 bases left between them. The DNA of the CDR3 is TGTGCCAGCAGTTCGACATTAACGGACATGAGTTCACCCCTCCACTTT. Its protein product is CASSSTLTDMSSPLHF. Full variable domain (rest looked up from reference TRBV5-4 and TRBJ1-6): ETGVTQSPTHLIKTRGQQVTLRCSSQSGHNTVSWYQQALGQGPQFIFQYYREEENGRGNFPPRFSGLQFPNYSSELNVNALELDDSALYLCASSSTLTDMSSPLHFGNGTRLTVT.